A single sample gave rise to the 17 T cell receptor beta chains below, sequenced in a study of blood T cell repertoires in COVID-19. The assay was immunoSEQ multiplex PCR, and TCRdb's table has in-frame clones only and misses some. The table shows about 240,000 clones, with around 85% occurring only once. The source material was peripheral blood. These TCRs come from a man aged 55 to 70 with acute or convalescent COVID-19.

This clone was seen once. The chain is built from TRBV28 and TRBJ1-2; D is possibly TRBD1 (5 bases). V dropped 7 bases and J dropped 5 bases, with 14 bases sitting between them. Germline lookup yields CDR1 MDHEN and CDR2 SYDVKM. The CDR3 is 13 residues long. The CDR3, as DNA: TGTGCCAGCATACAACAGGAACATTATGGCTACACCTTC. This encodes CASIQQEHYGYTF.

The rearrangement links TRBV12-3 or TRBV12-4 to TRBJ2-5; TRBD1 is a possible D gene (6 bases). This CDR3 is 12 amino acids long. V was cut by 4 bases and J by 12 bases, with 15 bases left in between. The CDR3 loop is CASSSGEGDKYF. DNA for the CDR3: TGTGCCAGCAGTTCAGGTGAAGGGGACAAGTACTTC.

The chain carries TRBV2 and TRBJ1-3; 7 positions match TRBD1. With V trimmed by 6 bases and J by 3 bases, 14 bases remained unmatched. The CDR3 is made up of 17 amino acids. Per the germline V gene, CDR1 is SNHLY and CDR2 is FYNNEI. The CDR3, as DNA: TGTGCCAGCAGCTCAGGGGCAGGGGGTACGAGTGGAAACACCATATATTTT. Its translation is CASSSGAGGTSGNTIYF.

V is TRBV5-1 and J is TRBJ2-7; 10 positions match TRBD2. The V segment lost 0 bases and the J segment 3 bases; nucleotides outside the gene matches: 6. Per the germline V gene, CDR1 is SGHRS and CDR2 is YFSETQ. The CDR3 runs 16 residues. CDR3 loop: CASSLGAVAGGYEQYF. For the CDR3, the DNA is TGCGCCAGCAGCTTGGGAGCGGTAGCGGGAGGCTACGAGCAGTACTTC.

The V and J genes are TRBV7-9 and TRBJ1-2; D possibly corresponds to TRBD1 (5 bases). The germline V and J ends were trimmed by 1 base and 0 bases, with 9 bases remaining between them. CDR1 is SEHNR, CDR2 FQNEAQ, per germline (reference sequence). CDR3 size: 15 residues. The CDR3: CASSLGGEANYGYTF. The CDR3 DNA reads TGTGCCAGCAGCTTAGGGGGGGAGGCTAACTATGGCTACACCTTC.

This chain connects TRBV28 to TRBJ1-1, with no clear D. Trimming stripped 7 bases from V and 3 bases from J, with 15 bases between. CDR1 and CDR2 from the germline V gene are MDHEN and SYDVKM. The CDR3 length is 14 residues. The CDR3 loop reads CASTFSVADTEAFF. In DNA form, the CDR3 reads TGTGCCAGCACGTTTTCTGTCGCGGACACTGAAGCTTTCTTT.

The rearrangement joins TRBV5-1 to TRBJ1-6; 8 nucleotides line up with TRBD1. CDR1 and CDR2 (germline): SGHRS, YFSETQ. The V gene end was trimmed by 2 bases and the J gene end by 8 bases; junction bases not matched to a gene: 12. The CDR3 runs to 17 residues. The CDR3 DNA is TGCGCCAGCAGCTTACAAATCGGACAGGGAAAACATTCACCCCTCCACTTT. Its translation is CASSLQIGQGKHSPLHF.

CDR3 protein: CASSLRGLLSREQYF. The CDR3 nucleotides are TGTGCCAGCAGTTTAAGGGGACTCCTTTCTAGGGAGCAGTACTTC. V usage is TRBV28 and J usage is TRBJ2-7; perhaps TRBD2 as D (6 bases). The CDR3 totals 15 residues. CDR1 and CDR2 from the germline V gene are MDHEN and SYDVKM. V shed 2 bases and J shed 7 bases, with 18 bases lying between them.

V is TRBV4-3 and J is TRBJ1-6; TRBD1 matches at 10 bases. With 2 bases clipped from V and 9 bases from J, the junction kept 4 bases outside the gene matches. CDR3 size: 15 residues. The germline gives CDR1 LGHNA, CDR2 YSLEER. The DNA of the CDR3 is TGCGCCAGCAGCCAATTGACAGGGGGCAGTTCACCCCTCCACTTT. This translates into CASSQLTGGSSPLHF.

The chain recombines TRBV9 with TRBJ2-1, with 9 bases lining up with TRBD2. Trimming took 2 bases from V and 4 from J; bases not matched to a gene: 1. Germline V lookup: CDR1 SGDLS, CDR2 YYNGEE. The CDR3 is made up of 14 amino acids. The CDR3 bases are TGTGCCAGCAGCGTGAGCGGGAGGTACAATGAGCAGTTCTTC. As protein: CASSVSGRYNEQFF.

The table lists this clone with a count of one. V is TRBV21-1 and J is TRBJ2-7; TRBD1, the table's D call, was not compared with the DNA. TRBV21-1 is an annotated pseudogene. The length of the CDR3 is 21 residues. The DNA of the CDR3 is TGTGCCAGCAGCCTGGGGTCAAAAAGTGCTTCGATAATAAGACAGTCCTACGGGCAGTACTTC. Translation gives CASSLGSKSASIIRQSYGQYF.

V gene TRBV29-1 combines with J gene TRBJ2-3; 11 bases fit TRBD2. Germline assignment: CDR1 SQVTM and CDR2 ANQGSEA. This CDR3 comprises 14 residues. V gave up 7 bases and J gave up 4 bases; unmatched junction bases: 7. The CDR3 coding sequence is TGCAGCGGGGATAGCGGGAGGGCCCCAGATACGCAGTATTTT. Translated, it gives CSGDSGRAPDTQYF.

This clone was observed once. The rearrangement uses TRBV29-1 and TRBJ2-7; 7 bases fit TRBD2. CDR1 SQVTM and CDR2 ANQGSEA come from the germline V gene. CDR3 length: 13 amino acids. Trimming cost V 6 bases and J 5 bases; bases outside gene matches: 10. This CDR3 is CSVTRLAVDEQYF. In DNA, the CDR3 is TGCAGCGTCACAAGACTAGCTGTTGACGAGCAGTACTTC.

The chain recombines TRBV21-1 with TRBJ1-5; the D call TRBD1 from the table was never checked on the DNA. TRBV21-1 is tagged as a pseudogene. This CDR3 spans 15 amino acids. The CDR3 DNA reads as TGTGCCAGCAGCGCCCGACAGGGCCGCAATCAGCCCCAGCATTTT. Encoded protein: CASSARQGRNQPQHF.

The chain is built from TRBV29-1 and TRBJ2-5; 7 bases are shared with TRBD2. The CDR3 is made up of 13 amino acids. Germline CDR1 and CDR2: SQVTM and ANQGSEA. J lost 5 bases, V lost 6 bases, and 9 bases had no gene match. The CDR3 loop is CSVATSRMETQYF. DNA for the CDR3: TGCAGCGTCGCGACTAGCCGGATGGAGACCCAGTACTTC.

The chain employs TRBV19 and TRBJ2-2, with TRBD1 identical over 9 bases. Losses at the gene ends were 7 bases for V and 6 bases for J; bases not matched to a gene: 9. The CDR3 runs to 15 residues. The germline gives CDR1 LNHDA, CDR2 SQIVND (reference sequence). The CDR3, as DNA: TGTGCCAGTAACGCCGGGACAGGGATGGCCGGGGAGCTGTTTTTT. Translating gives CASNAGTGMAGELFF.

This chain connects TRBV30 to TRBJ1-6; perhaps TRBD1 as D (6 bases). The V end was cut by 4 bases, the J end by 11 bases, with 12 bases between. Per the germline V gene, CDR1 is GTSNPN and CDR2 is SVGIG (reference sequence). The CDR3 contains 12 residues. CDR3 nucleotide sequence: TGTGCCTGGACTTACAGGGATCCACCCCTCCACTTT. This sequence encodes CAWTYRDPPLHF.